Sequencing of this T cell receptor (beta chain) was carried out in a study of HIV-infected children after antiretroviral therapy interruption. On the study more broadly: Interruption-arm sampling covered weeks 0, 12, interruption end (24 or 48), and about 3 years post-study. Samples from the continuous-treatment group were taken at weeks 0, 48 and 150. Study-wide findings and caveats: Some non-naive CD45RA+ T cells might be present among sorted naive cells.

This clonotype was observed at least ten times. Its target is not known. Germline CDR1 reads MNHEY; CDR2 reads SMNVEV (reference sequence). Trimming took 5 bases from V and 4 from J, leaving 23 bases between them. The CDR3 has 17 amino acids. Treatment reported: PENTA 11 planned treatment interruption arm or continuous ART arm. The TCR library was built from RNA with a 3' RACE protocol and unique molecular identifiers. TCRdb fed the 3' RACE reads into MiXCR, producing one record per CDR3 protein. The table shows some 41,000 distinct CDR3 sequences, with just over 6.5% occurring only once. Sequenced material: CD45RA+ CD4+ T cells from PBMCs, pooled from several time points, taken from a donor given antiretroviral therapy, either interrupted or continuous. The subset was: naive CD4+ CD45RA+ CD45RO- T cells. The TCR comes from a pool of human donors with HIV. The chain recombines TRBV27 with TRBJ2-5; D might be TRBD2 (7 bases). The CDR3 protein is CASSAWGGAITVETQYF. In DNA form, the CDR3 reads TGTGCCAGCAGTGCCTGGGGGGGCGCGATTACAGTAGAGACCCAGTACTTC.